This T cell receptor (beta chain) appears in the sequencing data of a study of CD8 T cells in ankylosing spondylitis. In its sample, this clonotype was seen a few times. V trimming: 1 base; J trimming: 3 bases; junction bases outside the gene matches: 4. Germline V CDR1 and CDR2: SGHTA, FQGNSA. The CDR3 is made up of 15 amino acids. TCRdb reprocessed the 5' RACE reads with MiXCR, giving one entry per CDR3 protein. Among 25,000 to 35,000 distinct CDR3 sequences listed, about 6.8% were seen once. Sequenced sample: blood, either unsorted or a sorted T cell fraction (not recorded which). The TCR comes from a male donor with ankylosing spondylitis or in good health (not recorded which). V gene TRBV7-2 combines with J gene TRBJ2-7, with 9 positions matching TRBD1. The CDR3 here is CASSLEGQGVYEQYF. The CDR3 coding sequence is TGTGCCAGCAGCTTAGAGGGACAGGGTGTCTACGAGCAGTACTTC.